Listed below are T cell receptor beta chains from one sample, sequenced in a study of OX40 agonist ivuxolimab in advanced cancers. The method was immunoSEQ multiplex PCR; TCRdb's version includes in-frame clones alone and lacks a portion of them. The top ten hold approximately 0.38% of the sample, which has more than 65,000 clones, 75% to 90% seen once. This specimen consisted of CD4+ or CD8+ T cells sorted from blood, obtained in a trial of the OX40 agonist ivuxolimab. The receptors were gathered from an adult with an advanced solid tumor such as melanoma, head and neck, liver or kidney cancer. CDR3s include the opening cysteine and the closing phenylalanine or tryptophan. The D gene is left open where the match is weak. Rows may omit the clone size; those that give it use once, few, many or a size class.

V	D	J	size	DNA	CDR3
TRBV4-1	-	TRBJ2-2	-	TGCGCCAGCAGGAAGGGCACAGGTAACACCGGGGAGCTGTTTTTT	CASRKGTGNTGELFF
TRBV5-5	TRBD2	TRBJ2-7	-	TGTGCCAGCAGTCCGGGACTAGCCAGCTCCTACGAGCAGTACTTC	CASSPGLASSYEQYF
TRBV23-1	TRBD2	TRBJ2-5	-	TGCGCCAGCAGTCACTTGGGGGGGGAGCGGGAGGGTGAGGAGACCCAGTACTTC	CASSHLGGEREGEETQYF
TRBV15	TRBD1	TRBJ2-4	-	TGTGCCACCAGCAGGCAGGGGGTAGGCAAAAACATTCAGTACTTC	CATSRQGVGKNIQYF
TRBV19	-	TRBJ1-1	-	TGTGCCAGTAGTATCGGCCCGAGAGCGAACACTGAAGCTTTCTTT	CASSIGPRANTEAFF
TRBV5-4	TRBD1	TRBJ2-5	-	TGTGCCAGCAGCCCAGGGGGCAGGGAGACCCAGTACTTC	CASSPGGRETQYF
TRBV11-3	-	TRBJ2-2	once	TGTGCCAGCAGCTTCAGGACCGGGGAGCTGTTTTTT	CASSFRTGELFF
TRBV6-5	-	TRBJ1-1	-	TGTGCCTCCCTTGGGAACACTGAAGCTTTCTTT	CASLGNTEAFF
TRBV7-2	TRBD2	TRBJ2-7	-	TGTGCCAGCAGCTTAGTAGCCCTAGCGGGAGGCTACGAGCAGTACTTC	CASSLVALAGGYEQYF
TRBV5-8	TRBD2	TRBJ2-4	-	TGTGCCAGCATTTTCCTAGCGGGAGGCGCCAGAGCCCAATTC	CASIFLAGGARAQF
TRBV7-9	-	TRBJ1-4	-	TGTGCCAGCAGCCCCCAGGGGTCTGCAACTAATGAAAAACTGTTTTTT	CASSPQGSATNEKLFF
TRBV18	-	TRBJ2-7	-	TGTGCCAGCTCACCCTCCGGACAAGACTACGAGCAGTACTTC	CASSPSGQDYEQYF
TRBV28	-	TRBJ1-5	few	TGTGCCAGCAGTATTGGGGGAGGGGCGGGCAATCAGCCCCAGCATTTT	CASSIGGGAGNQPQHF
TRBV27	-	TRBJ2-1	-	TGTGCCAGCAGTTTTTCGCAATTACAATATGAGCAGTTCTTC	CASSFSQLQYEQFF
TRBV9	TRBD1	TRBJ2-7	few	TGTGCCAGCAGCGTCGGGACAGGGGCCTACGAGCAGTACTTC	CASSVGTGAYEQYF
TRBV10-2	-	TRBJ2-7	-	TGCGCCAGCAGTGCTAGCAGCGACTACGAGCAGTACTTC	CASSASSDYEQYF
TRBV5-1	TRBD1	TRBJ2-3	-	TGCGCCAGCACAACCGGGACAGCCCTCACAGATACGCAGTATTTT	CASTTGTALTDTQYF
TRBV7-2	TRBD2	TRBJ2-7	once	TGTGCCAGCAGCTTAGCGGGAGGGACCTACGAGCAGTACTTC	CASSLAGGTYEQYF
TRBV7-9	TRBD1	TRBJ1-1	-	TGTGCCAGCAGCTTAGCGGCAGGGGGGGACACTGAAGCTTTCTTT	CASSLAAGGDTEAFF
TRBV15	-	TRBJ1-2	-	TGTGCCACCAGCGAAAACGGGTATGGCTACACCTTC	CATSENGYGYTF
TRBV9	-	TRBJ1-4	-	TGTGCCAGCAGCCCGAGCCCGGGGACTTATGACGAAAAACTGTTTTTT	CASSPSPGTYDEKLFF
TRBV18	-	TRBJ1-5	-	TGTGCCAGCTCCCCGCGCGCGGATCAGCCCCAGCATTTT	CASSPRADQPQHF
TRBV5-4	-	TRBJ2-3	-	TGTGCCAGCAGCCCAGCAGGGGAACGATATACGCAGTATTTT	CASSPAGERYTQYF
TRBV9	TRBD1	TRBJ1-6	-	TGTGCCAGCAGCGTCGGACAGGGGAATTCACCCCTCCACTTT	CASSVGQGNSPLHF
TRBV28	-	TRBJ1-1	once	TGTGCCAGCAGTCCCCCAGGGCACAGGGTGAACACTGAAGCTTTCTTT	CASSPPGHRVNTEAFF
TRBV5-1	TRBD1	TRBJ2-1	-	TGCGCCAGCAGCTTAAGACAGGGTAATGAGCAGTTCTTC	CASSLRQGNEQFF
TRBV5-1	TRBD1	TRBJ2-1	-	TGCGCCAGCAGCTTCCCCATACAGGGGGTGGAATCCTACAATGAGCAGTTCTTC	CASSFPIQGVESYNEQFF
TRBV6-1	-	TRBJ1-4	once	TGTGCCAGCAGTCCCACGGGGAATGAAAAACTGTTTTTT	CASSPTGNEKLFF